This T cell receptor (beta chain) was sequenced for a study of T cell repertoires in cytomegalovirus infection. Study overall: Indicated by public TCR beta signatures were CMV infection and matching HLA type. Findings and limits, study-wide: Dominating the ex vivo response were TCR beta clonotypes that were CMV-specific and HLA-C-restricted. Carriers of CMV and the relevant HLA type were discriminated by public TCR beta frequency.

As concerns this clonotype: Its target is not known.

TCRdb processed the reads anew with MiXCR; each CDR3 protein has one entry. The sample has approximately 70,000 distinct CDR3 sequences, 22% seen once; the top ten hold around three quarters. The sequenced sample consisted of PBMCs, sequenced either directly or after in vitro stimulation (not recorded which). This TCR derives from a human donor in good health (CMV status not recorded). Some clones in this sample may be carry-over from other donors' samples.

The CDR3 DNA is TGTGCCAGCAGACCTACAGGGGGGGTAAATATGGATACGCAGTATTTT. Protein product: CASRPTGGVNMDTQYF. The V call is TRBV12-3 or TRBV12-4, the J call TRBJ2-3; tentative D call: TRBD1 (8 bases). V gave up 6 bases and J gave up 6 bases, with 22 bases separating them. This CDR3 is 16 amino acids long.